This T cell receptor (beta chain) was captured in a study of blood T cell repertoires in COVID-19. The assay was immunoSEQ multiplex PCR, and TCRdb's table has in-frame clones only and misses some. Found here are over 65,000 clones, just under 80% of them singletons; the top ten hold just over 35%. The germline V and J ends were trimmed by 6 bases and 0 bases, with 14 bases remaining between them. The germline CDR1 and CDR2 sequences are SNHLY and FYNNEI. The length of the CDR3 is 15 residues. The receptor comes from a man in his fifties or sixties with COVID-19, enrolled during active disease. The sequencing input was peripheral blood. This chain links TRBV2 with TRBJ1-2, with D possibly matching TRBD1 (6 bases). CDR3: CASSVITGSNYGYTF. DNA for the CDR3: TGTGCCAGCAGCGTCATTACAGGGTCTAACTATGGCTACACCTTC.